Listed here are 23 T cell receptor beta chains from one sample, sequenced in a study of PD-1 blockade in classical Hodgkin lymphoma. The time point: cycle 4 day 1 (C4D1), after 5 to 7 weeks of nivolumab. All trial patients relapsed after autologous stem cell transplantation. TCRdb's copy holds only in-frame clones and misses some; the assay was immunoSEQ multiplex PCR. The sample lists some 21,000 clones; 60% to 80% were seen once. The specimen was peripheral blood mononuclear cells (PBMCs), collected before the fourth cycle of nivolumab. These receptor sequences come from a human donor with classical Hodgkin lymphoma.

Here the CDR3 DNA reads TGCAGCGTTGAAGACCGGGGGGTCAGGAACGGGGAGCTGTTTTTT. Translating it yields CSVEDRGVRNGELFF. The chain combines TRBV29-1 with TRBJ2-2; 7 positions agree with TRBD2. Trimming took 0 bases from V and 7 from J; bases not matched to a gene: 8. Germline lookup yields CDR1 SQVTM and CDR2 ANQGSEA. The CDR3 length is 15 residues.

This rearrangement joins TRBV27 to TRBJ1-1; D remains unclear. Germline V lookup: CDR1 MNHEY, CDR2 SMNVEV (reference sequence). The CDR3 covers 13 residues. Trimming pared 9 bases from V and 3 bases from J, leaving 14 bases between. The CDR3 protein is CASIGKKDTEAFF. The CDR3 DNA reads TGTGCCAGTATAGGGAAAAAGGACACTGAAGCTTTCTTT.

This chain links TRBV14 with TRBJ2-3; no clear D. Germline CDR1 and CDR2: SGHDN and FVKESK. The CDR3 covers 19 residues. The germline V and J ends were trimmed by 0 bases and 4 bases, with 23 bases remaining between them. DNA of the CDR3: TGTGCCAGCAGCCAAGATGGTTTACCGGAAGCGCCGAGTCCAGATACGCAGTATTTT. This codes for CASSQDGLPEAPSPDTQYF.

V gene TRBV5-8 combines with J gene TRBJ1-1, with D uncertain. V was trimmed by 1 base and J by 2 bases, leaving 9 bases between them. There are 14 residues in the CDR3. Per germline, CDR1 SGHTS and CDR2 YDEGEE. This chain's CDR3 is CASSLSQTNTEAFF. The CDR3 nucleotides are TGTGCCAGCAGCTTGAGTCAGACAAACACTGAAGCTTTCTTT.

The chain joins TRBV28 to TRBJ1-2, with a tentative D call TRBD1 (6 bases). V lost 5 bases and J lost 7, with 20 bases in between. Germline-derived CDR1 and CDR2 are MDHEN and SYDVKM. The CDR3 sequence is 15 residues long. Written as DNA, the CDR3 is TGTGCCAGCAGTCCCCCGTTGGGGGGGCGGTCTGGCTACACCTTC. It yields the protein CASSPPLGGRSGYTF.

This clone was detected only once. The chain links TRBV5-4 to TRBJ2-3; TRBD2 aligns across 8 bases. J gave up 8 bases and V 5 bases, and 13 bases lay outside the gene matches. The length of the CDR3 is 15 residues. Germline V lookup: CDR1 SGHNT, CDR2 YYREEE (reference sequence). CDR3 DNA sequence: TGTGCCAGCAGTCGTCCGGGACTAGGCCCTAGTACGCAGTATTTT. Translating gives CASSRPGLGPSTQYF.

The gene calls are TRBV10-3 and TRBJ2-5, with 7 bases that match TRBD1. Germline CDR1 is ENHRY and CDR2 is SYGVKD. This CDR3 is built from 14 residues. J lost 2 bases, V lost 6 bases, and 6 bases had no gene match. CDR3 amino acids: CAIRPSTGQETQYF. DNA for the CDR3: TGTGCCATCAGGCCCTCGACAGGGCAAGAGACCCAGTACTTC.

The chain carries TRBV2 and TRBJ1-3; 8 nucleotides agree with TRBD1. From germline, CDR1 is SNHLY and CDR2 FYNNEI. CDR3 size: 18 residues. The junction had 16 bases not matched to a gene; V was cut back by 7 bases and J by 2 bases. CDR3 residues: CASTPRDRGSIPGNTIYF. CDR3 bases: TGTGCCAGCACTCCAAGAGACAGGGGCTCAATTCCTGGAAACACCATATATTTT.

V is TRBV5-1 and J is TRBJ1-2, with unresolved D. The CDR3 runs 13 residues. Trimming removed 0 bases from V and 1 base from J, with 4 bases in between. CDR1 is SGHRS and CDR2 is YFSETQ in the germline V gene. CDR3 region: CASSLDSNYGYTF. DNA of the CDR3: TGCGCCAGCAGCTTGGACAGTAACTATGGCTACACCTTC.

J is TRBJ2-7 and V is TRBV28; maybe TRBD1 (6 bases). Trimming took off 5 bases at V and 3 bases at J, with 11 bases between the two ends. Germline V gene sequence: CDR1 MDHEN, CDR2 SYDVKM. The length of the CDR3 is 13 residues. The CDR3 loop reads CASSNGQSYEQYF. CDR3 coding DNA: TGTGCCAGCAGTAACGGACAGAGCTACGAGCAGTACTTC.

The rearrangement joins TRBV18 to TRBJ2-3, with D tentatively TRBD2 (7 bases). This CDR3 contains 17 residues. The germline V gene encodes CDR1 KGHSH and CDR2 LQKENI. The V and J ends lost 4 bases and 1 base respectively, with 18 bases between them. CDR3 amino acids: CASSRQRTGGGTDTQYF. For the CDR3, the DNA is TGTGCCAGCTCACGCCAACGAACGGGGGGCGGCACAGATACGCAGTATTTT.

This chain connects TRBV6-5 to TRBJ2-7; D remains unclear. Trimming removed 2 bases from V and 4 bases from J, with 9 bases in between. CDR3 length: 13 residues. From germline, CDR1 is MNHEY and CDR2 SVGAGI. CDR3 bases: TGTGCCAGCAGTTACAATCGGGCGTACGAGCAGTACTTC. This translates into CASSYNRAYEQYF.

This chain links TRBV7-2 with TRBJ2-5, with TRBD2 matching over 8 bases. This CDR3 region has 15 residues. Trimming removed 0 bases from V and 5 bases from J; junction bases left unmatched: 5. The germline V gene encodes CDR1 SGHTA and CDR2 FQGNSA. CDR3 in DNA: TGTGCCAGCAGCTTAGCCGGGGGGGGCTGGGAGACCCAGTACTTC. Translated: CASSLAGGGWETQYF.

The table lists this clone with a few counts. The chain is built from TRBV5-1 and TRBJ2-3; 10 bases agree with TRBD1. Germline V lookup: CDR1 SGHRS, CDR2 YFSETQ. This CDR3 contains 15 residues. The ends lost 4 bases at V and 4 bases at J; junction bases unmatched: 6. The CDR3 reads CASSAGQGIADTQYF. DNA of the CDR3: TGCGCCAGCAGCGCGGGACAGGGGATCGCAGATACGCAGTATTTT.

The chain recombines TRBV12-5 with TRBJ2-7, with D possibly being TRBD1 or TRBD2 (6 bases each). CDR1 and CDR2 (germline): LGHNT, FRNRAP. V dropped 0 bases and J dropped 3 bases, with 12 bases sitting between them. The CDR3 is 15 amino acids. The chain's CDR3 is CASGLVAGHVYEQYF. The CDR3 region has the DNA TGTGCTAGTGGTTTGGTTGCGGGACATGTCTACGAGCAGTACTTC.

The chain recombines TRBV5-1 with TRBJ2-6; 7 bases agree with TRBD1. The CDR3 length is 16 residues. The V gene's germline CDR1 is SGHRS and CDR2 YFSETQ. V was pared by 7 bases and J by 0 bases, with 7 bases of the junction left unmatched. CDR3 coding DNA: TGCGCCAGCCGGACAGGCCTCGACTCTGGGGCCAACGTCCTGACTTTC. Protein sequence: CASRTGLDSGANVLTF.

The chain recombines TRBV4-3 with TRBJ2-1; D perhaps matches TRBD2 (5 bases). Germline V CDR1 and CDR2: LGHNA, YSLEER. The ends were cut back, 0 bases at V and 4 bases at J, with 10 bases in the middle. This CDR3 has 15 residues. CDR3 loop: CASSQDKGEYNEQFF. CDR3 nucleotide sequence: TGCGCCAGCAGCCAAGACAAGGGAGAATACAATGAGCAGTTCTTC.

A few counts support this clone. The chain is built from TRBV7-2 and TRBJ1-3; D unresolved. This CDR3 has 14 amino acids. CDR1 is SGHTA, CDR2 FQGNSA, per germline. V was trimmed by 2 bases and J by 0 bases, leaving 5 bases between them. CDR3 coding DNA: TGTGCCAGCAGCTTAAGAGACTCTGGAAACACCATATATTTT. Its protein is CASSLRDSGNTIYF.

CDR3 amino acids: CASSVLRTGNDYTF. The DNA for the CDR3 is TGTGCCAGCAGTGTCCTTAGGACAGGGAACGACTACACCTTC. The chain couples TRBV6-1 to TRBJ1-2, with 8 nucleotides matching TRBD1. The CDR3 loop spans 14 amino acids. Germline trimming cut 4 bases from V and 10 bases from J; bases unmatched to any gene: 11. Germline V CDR1 and CDR2: MNHNS, SASEGT.

The CDR3 sequence: CASSSGLAGRSSTDTQYF. The CDR3 coding sequence is TGTGCCAGCAGCTCGGGGCTAGCGGGAAGATCTAGCACAGATACGCAGTATTTT. The V and J genes are TRBV7-9 and TRBJ2-3; TRBD2 matches 9 bases. Germline V gives CDR1 SEHNR, CDR2 FQNEAQ (reference sequence). The CDR3 sequence is 18 residues long. V shed 4 bases and J 0 bases; nucleotides not matched to a gene: 11. The complete variable domain, with remaining parts taken from reference TRBV7-9 and TRBJ2-3, reads DTGVSQNPRHKITKRGQNVTFRCDPISEHNRLYWYRQTLGQGPEFLTYFQNEAQLEKSRLLSDRFSAERPKGSFSTLEIQRTEQGDSAMYLCASSSGLAGRSSTDTQYFGPGTRLTVL.

The chain recombines TRBV4-3 with TRBJ2-7; D gene ambiguous. V lost 0 bases and J 3 bases, leaving 6 bases between the germline ends. CDR3 length equals 13 residues. Germline V lookup: CDR1 LGHNA, CDR2 YSLEER. CDR3 sequence: CASSQDYSYEQYF. The DNA of the CDR3 is TGCGCCAGCAGCCAAGATTACAGCTACGAGCAGTACTTC.

The J gene is TRBJ1-1, the V gene TRBV9; the match to TRBD1 covers 7 bases. Germline lookup yields CDR1 SGDLS and CDR2 YYNGEE. The junction had 6 bases not matched to a gene; V was cut back by 2 bases and J by 5 bases. This CDR3 comprises 14 residues. The CDR3, as DNA: TGTGCCAGCAGCGTGACAGGGCCGGGGACTGAAGCTTTCTTT. Translating gives CASSVTGPGTEAFF.

The chain recombines TRBV2 with TRBJ2-3; TRBD2 agrees at 8 bases. This CDR3 region has 16 residues. V lost 6 bases to trimming and J lost 6 bases; unmatched junction nucleotides: 14. Per the germline V gene, CDR1 is SNHLY and CDR2 is FYNNEI. The CDR3 loop reads CASSDGAGVPGDTQYF. CDR3 DNA: TGTGCCAGCAGCGACGGAGCGGGGGTCCCGGGGGATACGCAGTATTTT.